This T cell receptor (beta chain) was captured in a study of T cells in Graves' hyperthyroidism and ophthalmopathy. The study's findings and limits: Most expanded thyroid clonotypes above 0.001 recurred in blood. Ophthalmopathy was model-predicted a median approximately 6.4 months pre-onset.

Trimming stripped 6 bases from V and 1 base from J, with 15 bases between. The CDR3 length is 15 residues. The germline gives CDR1 DFQATT, CDR2 SNEGSKA (reference sequence). This clonotype was picked up many times. What it binds is not known. RNA transcripts served as the template for amplifying TCR beta CDR3 regions. Initially, a first-round RT-PCR of the TCR CDR3 employed the HTBI primer set. MiXCR, run by TCRdb on the multiplex PCR reads, gives a single entry per CDR3 protein. Of a few hundred thousand distinct CDR3 sequences in the sample, around a sixth were seen once. The sample taken for sequencing was blood. The sequence derives from a woman in her 30s with Graves' hyperthyroidism. The V call is TRBV20-1, the J call TRBJ2-2; D is perhaps TRBD1 (6 bases). In nucleotides, the CDR3 is TGCAGTGCAAGGATCCCGGGACAGAACACCGGGGAGCTGTTTTTT. It translates to CSARIPGQNTGELFF.